Only a few counts were recorded for the clone carrying this TCR beta chain. What it recognizes is unknown. Combining iRepertoire HTBI primers with Arm-PCR of CDR3 regions, the authors built TCR beta libraries. TCRdb fed the multiplex PCR reads into MiXCR, producing one record per CDR3 protein. The repertoire includes a few hundred thousand distinct CDR3 sequences, 23% of them detected once, and 28% sits in the top ten. The record originates from a study of regulatory T cells in long-lasting Graves disease. Study-level information: A definition of persistent Graves' disease required over 5 years of antithyroid drugs plus positive TSH receptor antibodies.

The length of the CDR3 is 14 residues. V shed 2 bases and J shed 2 bases, with 9 bases lying between them. The germline V gene encodes CDR1 MDHEN and CDR2 SYDVKM. Points from the study as a whole: Patients whose Graves' disease persisted exhibited lower TCR diversity than those newly diagnosed. Persistent disease was characterized by preferential usage of TRBV28, TRBJ1-2 and TRBJ2-5. The sample size was small, and this may have reduced accuracy.

Noted time point: persistent/refractory GD, antithyroid drugs over 5 years with positive TRAb. Scientists built the TCR library using RNA that was extracted from PBMCs. The chain uses TRBV28 and TRBJ2-5; D may be TRBD2 (5 bases). The receptor was isolated from a middle-aged woman with Graves disease. The input for sequencing was peripheral blood mononuclear cells (PBMCs), taken when the disease was refractory, from a patient treated with antithyroid drugs. This chain's CDR3 is CASSLTAGQETQYF. For the CDR3, the DNA is TGTGCCAGCAGTTTAACGGCGGGTCAAGAGACCCAGTACTTC.